The 14 T cell receptor beta chains below come from one sample, sequenced in a study of blood T cells in healthy people across ages. Next came a second PCR, run for about 7 to 12 cycles, which used a sample-barcoded 5' primer along with a J-beta primer mix. TCRdb used MiXCR to reprocess the 5' RACE reads, holding one entry per CDR3 protein. The sample carries about 1.6 million distinct CDR3 sequences, 30% to 35% recorded once. The sample was blood. Receptors were obtained from a woman aged 25 to 45 in good health.

The V and J genes are TRBV20-1 and TRBJ2-3; the D is unclear. Germline CDR1 reads DFQATT; CDR2 reads SNEGSKA (reference sequence). The CDR3 runs to 16 residues. V shed 0 bases and J shed 6 bases, with 19 bases lying between them. CDR3 sequence reads: CSARDRQRTPRDTQYF. The CDR3 DNA is TGCAGTGCTAGAGATCGGCAGAGGACCCCTCGGGATACGCAGTATTTT.

Remarks on this clonotype: The junction differs from germline at one of its ends, possibly a read error. The rearrangement links TRBV20-1 to TRBJ2-5; 7 bases match TRBD1. CDR1 is DFQATT and CDR2 is SNEGSKA in the germline V gene (reference sequence). The CDR3 length is 14 residues. The CDR3 nucleotides read TGCAGTACTAGAGACCAGGGGGTTAGAGAGACCCAGTACTTC. Translating it yields CSTRDQGVRETQYF.

This clonotype was picked up a small number of times. The chain links TRBV20-1 to TRBJ1-1; D is unclear. CDR3 length: 14 amino acids. V shed 1 base and J shed 0 bases, with 9 bases lying between them. Germline V gives CDR1 DFQATT, CDR2 SNEGSKA (reference sequence). In DNA form, the CDR3 reads TGCAGTGCTAGAGTGGTAGGGATGAACACTGAAGCTTTCTTT. This sequence encodes CSARVVGMNTEAFF.

The J gene is TRBJ1-2, the V gene TRBV2; a weak D match, TRBD1 (6 bases). The CDR3 is 19 residues long. V lost 4 bases, J lost 7 bases, and 31 bases lay in between. The germline CDR1 and CDR2 sequences are SNHLY and FYNNEI. CDR3 bases: TGTGCCAGCAGTGCTACCGCGGAGACAGGATTATTCGGCAGCGGTGGCTACACCTTC. It specifies CASSATAETGLFGSGGYTF. Complete variable domain (other parts from reference TRBV2 and TRBJ1-2): EPEVTQTPSHQVTQMGQEVILRCVPISNHLYFYWYRQILGQKVEFLVSFYNNEISEKSEIFDDQFSVERPDGSNFTLKIRSTKLEDSAMYFCASSATAETGLFGSGGYTFGSGTRLTVV.

In its sample, this clonotype was seen once. This chain joins TRBV12-3 or TRBV12-4 and TRBJ1-5; TRBD1 might be the D (6 bases). Trimming removed 5 bases from V and 7 bases from J, with 12 bases in between. This CDR3 has 13 amino acids. The DNA of the CDR3 is TGTGCCAGCAGTCTCCCCAGGGGACAGCCCCAGCATTTT. Its protein is CASSLPRGQPQHF.

V and J are TRBV18 and TRBJ2-3; D is undetermined. Germline CDR1 is KGHSH and CDR2 is LQKENI. The CDR3 covers 16 residues. The germline V and J ends were trimmed by 3 bases and 0 bases, with 13 bases remaining between them. For the CDR3, the DNA is TGTGCCAGCTCACCGGTCAAGGGATCGAGCACAGATACGCAGTATTTT. As protein: CASSPVKGSSTDTQYF.

The genes are TRBV5-1 and TRBJ2-5; D may match TRBD1 or TRBD2 (6 bases each). Per the germline V gene, CDR1 is SGHRS and CDR2 is YFSETQ. The CDR3 length is 16 residues. V lost 2 bases and J lost 5, with 19 bases in between. The CDR3 coding sequence is TGCGCCAGCAGCTTTAGGGGGGCCCCACTCCAGGAGACCCAGTACTTC. Protein: CASSFRGAPLQETQYF.

This chain links TRBV28 with TRBJ1-1; D perhaps matches TRBD1 (6 bases). This CDR3 is 14 amino acids long. Germline lookup yields CDR1 MDHEN and CDR2 SYDVKM. Trimming removed 1 base from V and 7 bases from J, with 13 bases in between. This CDR3 is CASSLYRGDNEAFF. CDR3 sequence (DNA): TGTGCCAGCAGTTTATACCGAGGGGACAATGAAGCTTTCTTT.

This clonotype has just a few counts. Here the CDR3 DNA reads TGTGCCAGCCAAGAGGGGAGGCTTGCCACAGATACGCAGTATTTT. This gives the protein CASQEGRLATDTQYF. The chain recombines TRBV4-2 with TRBJ2-3, with D possibly TRBD2 on 6 matching bases. V was shortened by 8 bases and J by 2 bases, with 17 bases between the two germline ends. CDR3 size: 15 residues. Looked up from germline, CDR1 is LGHNA and CDR2 is YNFKEQ.

J is TRBJ2-3 and V is TRBV4-2; D is possibly TRBD2 (6 bases). This CDR3 has 15 amino acids. Trimming took off 1 base at V and 0 bases at J, with 8 bases between the two ends. The germline CDR1 and CDR2 sequences are LGHNA and YNFKEQ. The CDR3 sequence is CASSQARGSTDTQYF. The CDR3 DNA reads as TGTGCCAGCAGCCAAGCACGGGGGAGCACAGATACGCAGTATTTT.

This clonotype turned up a few times. V gene TRBV5-1 combines with J gene TRBJ2-7, with TRBD1 matching over 9 bases. Unmatched junction bases numbered 7, after V lost 3 bases and J lost 3 bases. The CDR3 is 15 amino acids. Germline V gene lookup returns CDR1 SGHRS and CDR2 YFSETQ. The CDR3 region is CASSWNRGPIYEQYF. As DNA, the CDR3 is TGCGCCAGCAGCTGGAACAGGGGGCCCATCTACGAGCAGTACTTC.

This clonotype came up once. J is TRBJ2-7 and V is TRBV27, with a tentative D call TRBD2 (5 bases). The CDR3 is made up of 17 amino acids. Germline lookup yields CDR1 MNHEY and CDR2 SMNVEV (reference sequence). Trimming pared 0 bases from V and 3 bases from J, leaving 18 bases between. The CDR3 nucleotides are TGTGCCAGCAGTTTATCGGTCGGGGATCTCTCTCTCTACGAGCAGTACTTC. Protein sequence: CASSLSVGDLSLYEQYF.

This clonotype was detected only a few times. Here the CDR3 reads CSVRNDRGLETDTQYF. In DNA, the CDR3 is TGCAGCGTTAGGAACGACAGGGGGCTAGAGACAGATACGCAGTATTTT. This chain links TRBV29-1 with TRBJ2-3; 10 positions agree with TRBD1. CDR1 and CDR2 (germline): SQVTM, ANQGSEA. Unmatched junction bases numbered 11, after V lost 5 bases and J lost 3 bases. The CDR3 runs 16 residues.

This rearrangement joins TRBV7-3 to TRBJ2-1; 8 bases align to TRBD1. The CDR3 is 15 amino acids. In germline, CDR1 is SGHTA, CDR2 FQGTGA. Unmatched junction bases numbered 6, after V lost 1 base and J lost 7 bases. The CDR3 spells CASSLRGTGGNEQFF. CDR3 DNA: TGTGCCAGCAGCTTAAGGGGAACAGGGGGGAATGAGCAGTTCTTC.